These 18 T cell receptor beta chains originate from one sample sequenced in a study of blood T cell repertoires in COVID-19. Using immunoSEQ multiplex PCR, the repertoire was profiled, and TCRdb retains in-frame clones only, with some absent. The data contain 380,000 or so clones, roughly nine tenths of them singletons. The sample comprised peripheral blood. These receptors were collected from a man aged 35 to 55 with acute or convalescent COVID-19.

The chain has TRBV19 and TRBJ2-3, with a tentative D call TRBD1 (5 bases). V dropped 5 bases and J dropped 4 bases, with 13 bases sitting between them. Germline CDR1 is LNHDA and CDR2 is SQIVND (reference sequence). The CDR3 sequence is 14 residues long. The DNA for the CDR3 is TGTGCCAGTAGTTCTCCAGGGTTGGCAGATACGCAGTATTTT. Its protein is CASSSPGLADTQYF.

For this clone: At the DNA level, this CDR3 is encoded by other sequences in the same sample as well. The chain joins TRBV11-2 to TRBJ1-1; TRBD1 agrees at 9 bases. Germline V gene sequence: CDR1 SGHAT, CDR2 FQNNGV. Trimming cost V 3 bases and J 0 bases; bases outside gene matches: 2. The CDR3 is 15 amino acids. This CDR3 reads CASSLTGGMNTEAFF. CDR3 coding DNA: TGTGCCAGCAGCTTGACAGGGGGGATGAACACTGAAGCTTTCTTT.

This chain joins TRBV6-5 and TRBJ1-2; unclear D gene. CDR1 and CDR2 from the germline V gene are MNHEY and SVGAGI. The CDR3 has 15 amino acids. The V end lost 2 bases, the J end lost 2 bases, and 12 bases lay between the germline ends. CDR3 coding DNA: TGTGCCAGCAGTTACAGAGGAGACGGGAACTATGGCTACACCTTC. This encodes CASSYRGDGNYGYTF.

This clone was counted many times. V gene TRBV6-5 combines with J gene TRBJ1-3; unclear D gene. Trimming shortened V by 8 bases and J by 4 bases, and 9 bases separated the two germline ends. Germline V gene sequence: CDR1 MNHEY, CDR2 SVGAGI. The CDR3 has 12 amino acids. CDR3 coding DNA: TGTGCCAGCTCATCGGGAGGAAACACCATATATTTT. This gives the protein CASSSGGNTIYF.

The chain couples TRBV7-9 to TRBJ1-1; unclear D gene. Looked up from germline, CDR1 is SEHNR and CDR2 is FQNEAQ (reference sequence). CDR3 length: 13 residues. The germline V and J ends were trimmed by 3 bases and 4 bases, with 9 bases remaining between them. DNA for the CDR3: TGTGCCAGCAGCTTCCACGACACCACTGAAGCTTTCTTT. It codes for CASSFHDTTEAFF.

This clone has more than one count but fewer than ten. V is TRBV6-5 and J is TRBJ1-1; D call uncertain. Trimming took 6 bases from V and 5 from J, leaving 13 bases between them. Germline assignment: CDR1 MNHEY and CDR2 SVGAGI. This CDR3 has 13 amino acids. In nucleotides, the CDR3 is TGTGCCAGCAGAGAGGGCCGTTTAACTGAAGCTTTCTTT. As protein: CASREGRLTEAFF.

V gene TRBV7-2 combines with J gene TRBJ1-4, with D maybe TRBD1 (6 bases). This CDR3 is 14 amino acids long. V was pared by 5 bases and J by 7 bases, with 14 bases between. CDR1 is SGHTA and CDR2 is FQGNSA in the germline V gene. The CDR3 spells CASSEGGASEKLFF. The CDR3 region has the DNA TGTGCCAGCAGCGAAGGGGGGGCGTCTGAAAAACTGTTTTTT.

J is TRBJ2-6 and V is TRBV28, with 7 nucleotides matching TRBD1. The V segment lost 5 bases and the J segment 1 base; nucleotides outside the gene matches: 8. The length of the CDR3 is 17 residues. CDR1 and CDR2 from the germline V gene are MDHEN and SYDVKM. The CDR3 reads CASSVTGRLSGANVLTF. The CDR3 nucleotides are TGTGCCAGCAGTGTGACAGGGCGACTGTCTGGGGCCAACGTCCTGACTTTC. Full variable domain (outside the CDR3, taken from reference TRBV28 and TRBJ2-6): DVKVTQSSRYLVKRTGEKVFLECVQDMDHENMFWYRQDPGLGLRLIYFSYDVKMKEKGDIPEGYSVSREKKERFSLILESASTNQTSMYLCASSVTGRLSGANVLTFGAGSRLTVL.

The chain recombines TRBV5-1 with TRBJ2-7; 13 bases fit TRBD2. The CDR3 has 19 residues. V lost 6 bases to trimming and J lost 2 bases; unmatched junction nucleotides: 17. CDR1 and CDR2 from the germline V gene are SGHRS and YFSETQ. The chain's CDR3 is CASKGGLAGEGTGAYEQYF. The DNA of the CDR3 is TGCGCCAGCAAAGGCGGACTAGCGGGAGAAGGTACGGGGGCCTACGAGCAGTACTTC.

The rearrangement joins TRBV5-1 to TRBJ1-1; TRBD1 matches 8 bases. The CDR3 spans 15 residues. V shed 0 bases and J 1 base; nucleotides not matched to a gene: 2. Germline V gene data show CDR1 as SGHRS and CDR2 as YFSETQ. CDR3 amino acids: CASSLGGTGNTEAFF. The CDR3 DNA reads as TGCGCCAGCAGCTTGGGCGGGACAGGGAACACTGAAGCTTTCTTT.

This rearrangement joins TRBV4-1 to TRBJ2-3, with a tentative D call TRBD1 (8 bases). Germline-derived CDR1 and CDR2 are MGHRA and YSYEKL. Between the trimmed V and J ends, which lost 4 bases and 3 bases, there was a span of 14 bases. The CDR3 length is 15 residues. The CDR3: CASSRQQGGTDTQYF. In nucleotides, the CDR3 is TGCGCCAGCAGCCGCCAACAGGGGGGGACAGATACGCAGTATTTT.

Remarks on this clone: One end of the junction does not line up with germline, which may come from a read error. The chain couples TRBV7-7 to TRBJ2-3, with TRBD2 matching over 13 bases. CDR1 SSHAT and CDR2 FNYEAQ come from the germline V gene (reference sequence). There are 16 residues in the CDR3. This chain's CDR3 is CASSGTSGGAGDTQYF. The CDR3 DNA follows: TGTGCTAGCAGCGGAACTAGCGGGGGGGCCGGCGATACGCAGTATTTT.

The chain couples TRBV6-2 or TRBV6-3 to TRBJ2-5; 9 bases fit TRBD2. The V gene's germline CDR1 is MNHEY and CDR2 SVGEGT. The CDR3 has 19 residues. V trimming: 0 bases; J trimming: 8 bases; junction bases outside the gene matches: 19. The CDR3 DNA is TGTGCCAGCAGTTACTCGGGTGGGGCTAGCGGGGCCCCCCCGTCCACCCAGTACTTC. This sequence encodes CASSYSGGASGAPPSTQYF.

The rearrangement uses TRBV5-4 and TRBJ2-1; 9 bases line up with TRBD2. V was pared by 4 bases and J by 1 base, with 9 bases of the junction left unmatched. The CDR3 covers 17 residues. In germline, CDR1 is SGHNT, CDR2 YYREEE (reference sequence). The CDR3 loop reads CASSLEGLAGSYNEQFF. The CDR3 DNA is TGTGCCAGCAGCCTTGAGGGTCTAGCGGGGTCCTACAATGAGCAGTTCTTC.

The V and J genes are TRBV11-2 and TRBJ2-7; tentative D call: TRBD2 (6 bases). Trimming removed 0 bases at V and 3 bases at J, with 18 bases between. The germline V gene has CDR1 SGHAT and CDR2 FQNNGV. This CDR3 contains 17 residues. In DNA form, the CDR3 reads TGTGCCAGCAGCTTAGATGTGTTTAGGGGACTCGGCTACGAGCAGTACTTC. Translated, it gives CASSLDVFRGLGYEQYF.

The genes are TRBV9 and TRBJ2-2, with TRBD2 matching over 11 bases. There are 18 residues in the CDR3. The V and J ends lost 0 bases and 0 bases, in that order; junction bases with no gene match: 4. Per germline, CDR1 SGDLS and CDR2 YYNGEE. The CDR3 loop reads CASSVELAGAPNTGELFF. The CDR3 DNA is TGTGCCAGCAGCGTAGAACTAGCGGGGGCGCCGAACACCGGGGAGCTGTTTTTT.

In regard to this clone: Since a much larger clone is just one base distant, this may be a read error. Additional DNA sequences in this sample encode the identical CDR3. V and J are TRBV5-6 and TRBJ2-7, with a weak D call TRBD1 (6 bases). V was cut by 4 bases and J by 1 base, with 9 bases left in between. The CDR3 has 13 amino acids. Germline values: CDR1 SGHDT, CDR2 YYEEEE. In DNA form, the CDR3 reads TGTGCCAGCAGCCTAGGACAGTCCTACGAGCAGTACTTC. Encoded protein: CASSLGQSYEQYF.

This clone was counted a single time. The chain recombines TRBV12-3 or TRBV12-4 with TRBJ1-2; 7 positions match TRBD1. V shed 2 bases, J shed 6 bases, and the junction held 3 bases outside the gene matches. This CDR3 contains 13 residues. CDR3 nucleotide sequence: TGTGCCAGCAGTTTAAGGGGGCGGGATGGCTACACCTTC. It specifies CASSLRGRDGYTF.